Here is one TCR beta chain with its context. The data were taken from a study of blood T cell repertoires in COVID-19. Only in-frame clones appear in the TCRdb table, and some are missing; sequencing was by immunoSEQ multiplex PCR. The sample yields some 300,000 clones, roughly nine tenths seen once. V was shortened by 7 bases and J by 2 bases, with 15 bases between the two germline ends. Germline V gene data show CDR1 as MDHEN and CDR2 as SYDVKM. CDR3 size: 14 residues. The sequencing input was PBMCs or T cells enriched from blood (not recorded which). This sequence originates from a woman aged 50 to 65 who had been exposed to COVID-19. V is TRBV28 and J is TRBJ2-7; no clear D gene. CDR3 residues: CASNRRSTAYEQYF. CDR3 DNA sequence: TGTGCCAGCAATCGAAGATCAACTGCCTACGAGCAGTACTTC.